This T cell receptor (beta chain) was recovered during a study of OX40 agonist ivuxolimab in advanced cancers. The wider study: A male proportion of over 70% was recorded, with mean age approximately 56 years and range 23 to 79. Patients achieving partial responses numbered three: one hepatocellular carcinoma case and two cutaneous melanoma cases. Study-level points and caveats: At doses 0.1 to 3.0 mg/kg, CD4+ and CD8+ clones expanded. At 0.1-3.0 mg/kg, partial responders had clonal expansion among the lowest observed.

TCRdb's copy holds only in-frame clones and misses some; the assay was immunoSEQ multiplex PCR. This sample has 90,000 to 95,000 clones, with roughly 86% found just once. Trimming stripped 0 bases from V and 3 bases from J, with 11 bases between. Per germline, CDR1 SGHDN and CDR2 FVKESK. This CDR3 is built from 15 residues. As to this clone: What it binds is not known.

The clonotype comes from an adult with an advanced solid tumor such as melanoma, head and neck, liver or kidney cancer. The sequencing used CD4+ or CD8+ T cells sorted from blood, collected in a trial of the OX40 agonist ivuxolimab. The rearrangement links TRBV14 to TRBJ1-1; D gene unclear. The CDR3 bases are TGTGCCAGCAGCCAAGAGATAGGGTGGGACACTGAAGCTTTCTTT. It yields the protein CASSQEIGWDTEAFF.